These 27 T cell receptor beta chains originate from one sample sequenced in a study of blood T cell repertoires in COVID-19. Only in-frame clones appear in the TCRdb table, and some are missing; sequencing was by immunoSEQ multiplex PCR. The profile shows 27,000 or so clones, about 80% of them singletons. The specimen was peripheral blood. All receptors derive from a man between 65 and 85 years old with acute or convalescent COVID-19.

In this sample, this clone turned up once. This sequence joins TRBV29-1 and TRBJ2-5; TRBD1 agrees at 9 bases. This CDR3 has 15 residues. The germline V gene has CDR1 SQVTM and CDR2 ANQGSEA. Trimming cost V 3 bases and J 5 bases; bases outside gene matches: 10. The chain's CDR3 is CSVEPPTGGFETQYF. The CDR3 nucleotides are TGCAGCGTTGAGCCCCCGACAGGGGGTTTTGAGACCCAGTACTTC. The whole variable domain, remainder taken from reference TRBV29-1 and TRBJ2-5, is SAVISQKPSRDICQRGTSLTIQCQVDSQVTMMFWYRQQPGQSLTLIATANQGSEATYESGFVIDKFPISRPNLTFSTLTVSNMSPEDSSIYLCSVEPPTGGFETQYFGPGTRLLVL.

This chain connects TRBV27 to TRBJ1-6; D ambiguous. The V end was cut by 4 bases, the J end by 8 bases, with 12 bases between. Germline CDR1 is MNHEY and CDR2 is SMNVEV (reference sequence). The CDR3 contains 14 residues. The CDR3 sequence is CASSSWATDSPLHF. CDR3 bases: TGTGCCAGCAGTTCCTGGGCCACGGATTCACCCCTCCACTTT.

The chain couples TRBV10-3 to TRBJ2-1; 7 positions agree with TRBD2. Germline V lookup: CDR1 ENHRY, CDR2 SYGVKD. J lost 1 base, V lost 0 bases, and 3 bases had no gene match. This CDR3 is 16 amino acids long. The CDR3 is CAISESAGVSYNEQFF. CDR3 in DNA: TGTGCCATCAGTGAGTCGGCGGGGGTTTCCTACAATGAGCAGTTCTTC.

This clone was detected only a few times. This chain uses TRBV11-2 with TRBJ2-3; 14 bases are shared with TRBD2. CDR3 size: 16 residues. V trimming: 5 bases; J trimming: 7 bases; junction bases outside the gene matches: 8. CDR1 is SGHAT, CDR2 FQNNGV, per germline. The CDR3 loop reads CASSLTTSGRANTQYF. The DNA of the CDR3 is TGTGCCAGCAGCCTCACGACTAGCGGGAGGGCCAATACGCAGTATTTT. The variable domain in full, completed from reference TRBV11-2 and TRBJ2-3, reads EAGVAQSPRYKIIEKRQSVAFWCNPISGHATLYWYQQILGQGPKLLIQFQNNGVVDDSQLPKDRFSAERLKGVDSTLKIQPAKLEDSAVYLCASSLTTSGRANTQYFGPGTRLTVL.

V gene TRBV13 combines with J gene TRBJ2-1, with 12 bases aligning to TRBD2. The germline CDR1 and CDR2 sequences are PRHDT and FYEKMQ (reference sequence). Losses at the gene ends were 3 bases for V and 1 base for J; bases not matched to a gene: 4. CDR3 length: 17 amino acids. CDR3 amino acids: CASSLASGGASYNEQFF. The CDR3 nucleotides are TGTGCCAGCAGCTTGGCTAGCGGGGGGGCGTCCTACAATGAGCAGTTCTTC.

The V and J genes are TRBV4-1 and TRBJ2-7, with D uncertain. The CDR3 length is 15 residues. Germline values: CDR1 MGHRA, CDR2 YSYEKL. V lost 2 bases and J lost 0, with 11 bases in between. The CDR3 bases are TGCGCCAGCAGCCAAACGAACATGCCCTCCTACGAGCAGTACTTC. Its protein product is CASSQTNMPSYEQYF.

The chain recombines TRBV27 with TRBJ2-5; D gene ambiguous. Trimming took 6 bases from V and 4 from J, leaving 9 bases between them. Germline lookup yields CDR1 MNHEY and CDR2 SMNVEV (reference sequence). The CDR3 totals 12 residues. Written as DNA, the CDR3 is TGTGCCAGCAGCCTGAGAGGAGAGACCCAGTACTTC. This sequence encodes CASSLRGETQYF.

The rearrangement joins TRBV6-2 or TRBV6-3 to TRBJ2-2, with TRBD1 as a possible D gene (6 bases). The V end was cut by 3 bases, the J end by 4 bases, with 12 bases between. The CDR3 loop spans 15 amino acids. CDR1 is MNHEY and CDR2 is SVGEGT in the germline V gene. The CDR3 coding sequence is TGTGCCAGCAGTTATAACAGGGCGGCCACCGGGGAGCTGTTTTTT. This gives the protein CASSYNRAATGELFF.

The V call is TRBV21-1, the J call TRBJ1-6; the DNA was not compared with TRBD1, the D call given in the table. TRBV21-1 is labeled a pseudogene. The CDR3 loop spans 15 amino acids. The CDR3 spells CASSKATAYNSPLHF. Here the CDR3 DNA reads TGTGCCAGCAGCAAAGCGACAGCCTATAATTCACCCCTCCACTTT.

CDR3 loop: CASRRNTEAFF. For the CDR3, the DNA is TGTGCCAGCAGGCGGAACACTGAAGCTTTCTTT. The chain links TRBV27 to TRBJ1-1; D gene uncertain. Per the germline V gene, CDR1 is MNHEY and CDR2 is SMNVEV (reference sequence). CDR3 length equals 11 residues. The V end was cut by 6 bases, the J end by 1 base, with 3 bases between.

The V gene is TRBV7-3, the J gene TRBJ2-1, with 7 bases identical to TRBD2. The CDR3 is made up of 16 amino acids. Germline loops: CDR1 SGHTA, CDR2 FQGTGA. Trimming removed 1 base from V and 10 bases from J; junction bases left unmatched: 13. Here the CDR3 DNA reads TGTGCCAGCAGCTTAAGTCCCAGCGGGAACGGGTGGGAGCAGTTCTTC. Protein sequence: CASSLSPSGNGWEQFF.

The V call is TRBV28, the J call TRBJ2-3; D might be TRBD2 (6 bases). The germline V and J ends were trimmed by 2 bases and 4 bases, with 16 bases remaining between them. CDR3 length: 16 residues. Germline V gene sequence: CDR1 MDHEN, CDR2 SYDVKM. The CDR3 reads CASSLGSGWFSDTQYF. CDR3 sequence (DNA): TGTGCCAGCAGTTTAGGCAGCGGGTGGTTCTCAGATACGCAGTATTTT.

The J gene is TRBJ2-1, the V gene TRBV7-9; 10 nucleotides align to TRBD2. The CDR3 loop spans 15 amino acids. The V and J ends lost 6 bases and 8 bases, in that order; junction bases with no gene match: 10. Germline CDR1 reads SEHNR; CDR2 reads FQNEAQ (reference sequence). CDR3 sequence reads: CASSPSGRAGDEQFF. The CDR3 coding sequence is TGTGCCAGCAGTCCTAGCGGGAGAGCTGGCGATGAGCAGTTCTTC.

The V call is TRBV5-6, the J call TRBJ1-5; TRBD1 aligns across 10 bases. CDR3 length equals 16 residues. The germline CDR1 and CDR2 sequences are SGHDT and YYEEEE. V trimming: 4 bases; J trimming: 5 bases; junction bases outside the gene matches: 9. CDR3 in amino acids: CASSRGTGDGDQPQHF. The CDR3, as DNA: TGTGCCAGCAGCCGCGGGACAGGGGATGGGGATCAGCCCCAGCATTTT.

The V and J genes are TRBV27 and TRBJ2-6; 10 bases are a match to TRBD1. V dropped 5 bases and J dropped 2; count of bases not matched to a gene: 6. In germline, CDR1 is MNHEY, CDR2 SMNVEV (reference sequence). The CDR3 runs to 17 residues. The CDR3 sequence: CASSRQTGGAGANVLTF. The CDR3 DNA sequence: TGTGCCAGCAGTCGGCAGACAGGGGGCGCTGGGGCCAACGTCCTGACTTTC.

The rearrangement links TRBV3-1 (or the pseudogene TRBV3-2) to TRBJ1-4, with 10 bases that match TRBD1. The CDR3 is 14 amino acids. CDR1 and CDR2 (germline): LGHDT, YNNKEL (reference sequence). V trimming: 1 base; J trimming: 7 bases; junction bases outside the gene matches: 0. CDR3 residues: CASSQGDRGEKLFF. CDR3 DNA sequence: TGTGCCAGCAGCCAAGGGGACAGGGGTGAAAAACTGTTTTTT.

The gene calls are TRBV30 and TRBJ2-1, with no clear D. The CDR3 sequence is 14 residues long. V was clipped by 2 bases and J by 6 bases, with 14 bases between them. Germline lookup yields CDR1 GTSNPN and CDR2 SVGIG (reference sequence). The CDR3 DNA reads TGTGCCTGGAGTTACCTATTGATCGGCAATGAGCAGTTCTTC. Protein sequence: CAWSYLLIGNEQFF.

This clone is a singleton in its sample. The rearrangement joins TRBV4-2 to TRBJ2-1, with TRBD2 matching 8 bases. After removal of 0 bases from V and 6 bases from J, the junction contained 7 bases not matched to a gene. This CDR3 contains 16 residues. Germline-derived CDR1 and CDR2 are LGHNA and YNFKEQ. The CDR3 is CASSQDVIAGSNEQFF. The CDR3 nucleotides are TGTGCCAGCAGCCAAGATGTGATAGCGGGGAGCAATGAGCAGTTCTTC.

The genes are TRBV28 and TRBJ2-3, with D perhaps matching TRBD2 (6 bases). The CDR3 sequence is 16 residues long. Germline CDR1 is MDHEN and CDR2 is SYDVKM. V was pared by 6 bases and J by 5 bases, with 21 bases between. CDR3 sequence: CASSLGRRDQGDTQYF. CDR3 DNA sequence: TGTGCCAGCAGCCTTGGACGGAGGGATCAGGGAGATACGCAGTATTTT.

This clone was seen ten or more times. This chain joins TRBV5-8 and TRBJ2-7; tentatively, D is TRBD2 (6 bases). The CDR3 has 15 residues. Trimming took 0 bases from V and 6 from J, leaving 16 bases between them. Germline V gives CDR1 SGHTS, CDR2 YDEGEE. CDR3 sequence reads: CASSLEAGPWREQYF. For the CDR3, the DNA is TGTGCCAGCAGCTTGGAGGCGGGGCCTTGGCGCGAGCAGTACTTC. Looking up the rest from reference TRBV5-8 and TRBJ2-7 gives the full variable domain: EAGVTQSPTHLIKTRGQQATLRCSPISGHTSVYWYQQALGLGLQFLLWYDEGEERNRGNFPPRFSGRQFPNYSSELNVNALELEDSALYLCASSLEAGPWREQYFGPGTRLTVT.

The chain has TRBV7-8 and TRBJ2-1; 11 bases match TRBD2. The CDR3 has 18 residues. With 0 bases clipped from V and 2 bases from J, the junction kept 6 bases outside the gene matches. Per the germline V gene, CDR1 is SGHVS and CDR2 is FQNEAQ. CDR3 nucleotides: TGTGCCAGCAGCTTAGCATATAGCGGGGGGGATCCCTACAATGAGCAGTTCTTC. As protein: CASSLAYSGGDPYNEQFF.

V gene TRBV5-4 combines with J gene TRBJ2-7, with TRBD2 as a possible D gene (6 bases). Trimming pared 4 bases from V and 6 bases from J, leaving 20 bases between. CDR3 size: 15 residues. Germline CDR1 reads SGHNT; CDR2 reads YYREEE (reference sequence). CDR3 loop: CASSALAGETGEQYF. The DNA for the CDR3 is TGTGCCAGCAGCGCACTAGCTGGGGAAACAGGCGAGCAGTACTTC.

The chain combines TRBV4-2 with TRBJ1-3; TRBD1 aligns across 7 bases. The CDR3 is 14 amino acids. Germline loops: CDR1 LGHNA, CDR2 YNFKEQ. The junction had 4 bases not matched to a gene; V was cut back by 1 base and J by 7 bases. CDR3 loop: CASSQGGQTNTIYF. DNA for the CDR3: TGTGCCAGCAGCCAAGGGGGACAGACTAACACCATATATTTT.

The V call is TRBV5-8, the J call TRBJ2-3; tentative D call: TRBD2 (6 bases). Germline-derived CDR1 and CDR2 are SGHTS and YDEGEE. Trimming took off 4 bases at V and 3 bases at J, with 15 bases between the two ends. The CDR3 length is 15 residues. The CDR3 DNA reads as TGTGCCAGCAGCCCGCAAAGGGAGGCTACAGATACGCAGTATTTT. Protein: CASSPQREATDTQYF.

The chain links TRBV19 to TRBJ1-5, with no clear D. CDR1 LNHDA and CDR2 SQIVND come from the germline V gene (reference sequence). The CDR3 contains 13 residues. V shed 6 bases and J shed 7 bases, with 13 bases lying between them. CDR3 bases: TGTGCCAGTAGCCCCCCGGTCGGGCAGCCCCAGCATTTT. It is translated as CASSPPVGQPQHF.

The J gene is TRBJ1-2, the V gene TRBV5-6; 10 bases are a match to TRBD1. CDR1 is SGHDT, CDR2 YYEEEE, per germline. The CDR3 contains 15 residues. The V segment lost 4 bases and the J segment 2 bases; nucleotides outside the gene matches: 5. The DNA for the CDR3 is TGTGCCAGCAGCCCCCCGGACAGGGGGAACTATGGCTACACCTTC. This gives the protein CASSPPDRGNYGYTF.

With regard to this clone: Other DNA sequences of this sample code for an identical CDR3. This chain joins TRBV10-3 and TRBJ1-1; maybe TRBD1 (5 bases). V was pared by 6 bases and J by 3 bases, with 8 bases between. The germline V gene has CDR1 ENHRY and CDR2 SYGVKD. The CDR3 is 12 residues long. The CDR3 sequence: CAISDRDTEAFF. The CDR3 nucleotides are TGTGCCATCAGCGACAGAGACACTGAAGCTTTCTTT.